The 18 T cell receptor beta chains below all came from one sample that was sequenced in a study of blood T cell repertoires in COVID-19. Data came from immunoSEQ multiplex PCR; TCRdb stores just in-frame clones and leaves some out. The table includes about 81,000 clones, approximately 90% detected once. Sequencing used peripheral blood. The receptors stem from a man aged 70-80 years with active or convalescent COVID-19.

The rearrangement uses TRBV3-1 (or the pseudogene TRBV3-2) and TRBJ2-3, with 9 bases lining up with TRBD2. There are 17 residues in the CDR3. The ends lost 2 bases at V and 7 bases at J; junction bases unmatched: 13. Germline CDR1 and CDR2: LGHDT and YNNKEL (reference sequence). CDR3 protein: CASSQQLTSGPTNTQYF. For the CDR3, the DNA is TGTGCCAGCAGCCAACAGCTGACTAGCGGACCGACCAATACGCAGTATTTT.

V usage is TRBV23-1 and J usage is TRBJ1-4; tentatively, D is TRBD1 (6 bases). TRBV23-1 is annotated as an ORF whose role is uncertain. CDR3 length equals 18 residues. The V and J ends lost 7 bases and 4 bases respectively, with 25 bases between them. The CDR3 loop is CASNHSSPRQASNEKLFF. Here the CDR3 DNA reads TGCGCCAGCAATCACTCCTCCCCTCGACAGGCGAGTAATGAAAAACTGTTTTTT.

The chain carries TRBV20-1 and TRBJ1-2; the D is unclear. Trimming shortened V by 3 bases and J by 8 bases, and 7 bases separated the two germline ends. CDR3 length: 10 amino acids. Germline loops: CDR1 DFQATT, CDR2 SNEGSKA (reference sequence). The CDR3 region is CSASSVGYTF. In DNA form, the CDR3 reads TGCAGTGCTAGTTCCGTGGGCTACACCTTC.

The chain has TRBV6-2 or TRBV6-3 and TRBJ1-5; unclear D gene. V shed 4 bases and J shed 5 bases, with 15 bases lying between them. The CDR3 runs to 15 residues. Germline V gene data show CDR1 as MNHEY and CDR2 as SVGEGT. Written as DNA, the CDR3 is TGTGCCAGCAGTTCCGGGTTTAAACGGGATCAGCCCCAGCATTTT. Protein product: CASSSGFKRDQPQHF.

The chain couples TRBV6-5 to TRBJ1-5, with TRBD1 identical over 8 bases. The V gene end was trimmed by 6 bases and the J gene end by 2 bases; junction bases not matched to a gene: 6. Germline CDR1 is MNHEY and CDR2 is SVGAGI. This CDR3 contains 15 residues. The DNA for the CDR3 is TGTGCCAGCAGGTCGGACAGGGCAGGCAATCAGCCCCAGCATTTT. Translation gives CASRSDRAGNQPQHF.

This rearrangement joins TRBV27 to TRBJ1-5, with unresolved D. Deletions cut 1 base from V and 0 bases from J, with 4 bases between. CDR3 size: 14 residues. Germline V lookup: CDR1 MNHEY, CDR2 SMNVEV (reference sequence). CDR3 coding DNA: TGTGCCAGCAGTTTATACAGTAGCAATCAGCCCCAGCATTTT. It translates to CASSLYSSNQPQHF.

The rearrangement joins TRBV7-9 to TRBJ2-2; possibly TRBD2 for D (5 bases). The CDR3 loop spans 18 amino acids. Trimming removed 0 bases at V and 5 bases at J, with 19 bases between. Germline V gene data show CDR1 as SEHNR and CDR2 as FQNEAQ (reference sequence). For the CDR3, the DNA is TGTGCCAGCAGCTTAGCGGGAGCGAGGCCCTCGGGAACCGGGGAGCTGTTTTTT. Translation gives CASSLAGARPSGTGELFF.

The CDR3 reads CATETSGGAHNEQFF. DNA for the CDR3: TGTGCCACCGAGACTAGCGGGGGGGCCCACAATGAGCAGTTCTTC. V usage is TRBV24-1 and J usage is TRBJ2-1; TRBD2 agrees at 14 bases. Germline V CDR1 and CDR2: KGHDR, SFDVKD. Trimming removed 9 bases from V and 5 bases from J; junction bases left unmatched: 5. The CDR3 covers 15 residues.

This clone is deemed medium-sized. The chain combines TRBV4-3 with TRBJ2-3; perhaps TRBD2 as D (6 bases). The CDR3 is 16 residues long. Germline CDR1 and CDR2: LGHNA and YSLEER. V was shortened by 0 bases and J by 1 base, with 11 bases between the two germline ends. The CDR3 region is CASSQEYGGGTDTQYF. DNA of the CDR3: TGCGCCAGCAGCCAAGAGTATGGCGGGGGCACAGATACGCAGTATTTT.

The chain recombines TRBV6-1 with TRBJ2-7; tentatively, D is TRBD1 (6 bases). The CDR3 sequence is 15 residues long. V gave up 0 bases and J gave up 11 bases, with 20 bases separating them. From germline, CDR1 is MNHNS and CDR2 SASEGT. CDR3 protein: CASSEAASTQGFEYF. The DNA of the CDR3 is TGTGCCAGCAGTGAAGCGGCCTCGACACAGGGTTTCGAGTACTTC.

The gene calls are TRBV25-1 and TRBJ2-1; tentatively, D is TRBD2 (6 bases). Germline lookup yields CDR1 MGHDK and CDR2 SYGVNS. The germline V and J ends were trimmed by 6 bases and 0 bases, with 15 bases remaining between them. This CDR3 contains 16 residues. The CDR3 region is CASSMGRGSSYNEQFF. CDR3 DNA sequence: TGTGCCAGCAGCATGGGGCGGGGAAGCTCCTACAATGAGCAGTTCTTC.

This chain joins TRBV7-2 and TRBJ1-2; D perhaps matches TRBD1 (6 bases). Per germline, CDR1 SGHTA and CDR2 FQGNSA. This CDR3 is built from 14 residues. Trimming cost V 1 base and J 7 bases, with 13 bases left between them. The CDR3 loop is CASSLGPTGSGYTF. The CDR3 DNA reads as TGTGCCAGCAGCTTAGGGCCCACAGGGTCTGGCTACACCTTC.

The chain recombines TRBV15 with TRBJ2-5; TRBD2 agrees at 9 bases. In germline, CDR1 is LNHNV, CDR2 YYDKDF (reference sequence). Germline trimming cut 0 bases from V and 4 bases from J; bases unmatched to any gene: 6. The CDR3 is 16 amino acids. DNA of the CDR3: TGTGCCACCAGCAGAGACGGGGCGGGGGGGCGAGAGACCCAGTACTTC. Protein product: CATSRDGAGGRETQYF.

The V gene is TRBV10-3, the J gene TRBJ2-7; 10 nucleotides align to TRBD1. CDR1 is ENHRY and CDR2 is SYGVKD in the germline V gene. J was trimmed by 5 bases and V by 2 bases; bases with no gene match: 12. This CDR3 has 17 residues. This CDR3 is CAISERGQGLLPHEQYF. The DNA for the CDR3 is TGTGCCATCAGTGAGCGGGGACAGGGGCTCCTACCCCACGAGCAGTACTTC.

V is TRBV5-1 and J is TRBJ1-2, with TRBD1 matching 8 bases. The germline gives CDR1 SGHRS, CDR2 YFSETQ. V lost 4 bases and J lost 4; bases outside the gene matches: 6. This CDR3 has 14 residues. The CDR3, as DNA: TGCGCCAGCAGCCCCTTACAGGGGGGCTATGGCTACACCTTC. Protein product: CASSPLQGGYGYTF.

The DNA for the CDR3 is TGCGCCAGCAGCTTTGAGGGCGGCTATGGCTACACCTTC. This sequence encodes CASSFEGGYGYTF. The chain links TRBV5-1 to TRBJ1-2, with D uncertain. This CDR3 region has 13 residues. Trimming removed 2 bases at V and 4 bases at J, with 9 bases between. CDR1 is SGHRS and CDR2 is YFSETQ in the germline V gene. Full variable domain (outside the CDR3, taken from reference TRBV5-1 and TRBJ1-2): KAGVTQTPRYLIKTRGQQVTLSCSPISGHRSVSWYQQTPGQGLQFLFEYFSETQRNKGNFPGRFSGRQFSNSRSEMNVSTLELGDSALYLCASSFEGGYGYTFGSGTRLTVV.

The chain recombines TRBV10-3 with TRBJ1-3; no definite D call. The CDR3 contains 15 residues. The germline V gene has CDR1 ENHRY and CDR2 SYGVKD. V was cut by 0 bases and J by 4 bases, with 10 bases left in between. CDR3 coding DNA: TGTGCCATCAGTGAGTCAGGAGTGAACGGAAACACCATATATTTT. Protein product: CAISESGVNGNTIYF.

CDR3 in amino acids: CASSQGEGILSSLGYTF. CDR3 bases: TGCGCCAGCAGCCAAGGGGAGGGTATACTTAGCTCTCTTGGCTACACCTTC. The rearrangement uses TRBV4-3 and TRBJ1-2; no definite D call. The length of the CDR3 is 17 residues. Between the trimmed V and J ends, which lost 1 base and 7 bases, there was a span of 22 bases. Germline V gene data show CDR1 as LGHNA and CDR2 as YSLEER.